This TCR beta chain was profiled in a study of blood T cell repertoires in COVID-19. Study context: The samples span acute and convalescent COVID-19 from the United States, Italy and Spain. In each case, the material was cDNA or gDNA derived from T cells, B-cell-depleted T cells, or PBMCs.

Unmatched junction bases numbered 9, after V lost 8 bases and J lost 5 bases. The germline CDR1 and CDR2 sequences are SNHLY and FYNNEI. CDR3 length: 14 amino acids. Only a few counts were recorded for this clone. Authors' processing steps: Reference gene primer amplification gave estimated nucleated cell counts. Sequenced by immunoSEQ multiplex PCR; TCRdb stores in-frame clones only, minus some. V and J calls plus clone size are reproduced from that table; the DNA served to infer D and trimming. The sample includes tens of thousands of clones, 82% of them seen just once. The V and J genes are TRBV2 and TRBJ1-1, with 9 bases matching TRBD1. This TCR came from a man aged 55 to 70 with acute or convalescent COVID-19. Sample: peripheral blood. CDR3 sequence (DNA): TGTGCCAGCCGACCCGGGACAGGGCTTACTGAAGCTTTCTTT. Translated, it gives CASRPGTGLTEAFF.